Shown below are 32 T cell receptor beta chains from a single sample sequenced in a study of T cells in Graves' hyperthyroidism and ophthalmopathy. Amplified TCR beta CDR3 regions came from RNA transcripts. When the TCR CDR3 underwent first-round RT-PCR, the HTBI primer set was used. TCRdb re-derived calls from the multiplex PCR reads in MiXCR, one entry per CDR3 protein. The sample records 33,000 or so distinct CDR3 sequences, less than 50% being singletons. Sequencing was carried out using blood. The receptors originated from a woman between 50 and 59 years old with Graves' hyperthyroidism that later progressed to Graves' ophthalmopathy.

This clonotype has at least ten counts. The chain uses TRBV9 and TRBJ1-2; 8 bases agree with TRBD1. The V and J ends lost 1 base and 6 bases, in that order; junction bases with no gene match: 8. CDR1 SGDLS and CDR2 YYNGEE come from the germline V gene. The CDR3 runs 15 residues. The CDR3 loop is CASSVSTGVGDGYTF. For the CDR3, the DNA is TGTGCCAGCAGCGTATCGACAGGGGTGGGCGATGGCTACACCTTC.

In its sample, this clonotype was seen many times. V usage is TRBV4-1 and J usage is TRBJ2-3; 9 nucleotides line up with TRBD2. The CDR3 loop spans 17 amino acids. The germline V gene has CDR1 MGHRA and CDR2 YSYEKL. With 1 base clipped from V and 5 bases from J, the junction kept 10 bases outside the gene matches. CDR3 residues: CASSQATAGGLGDTQYF. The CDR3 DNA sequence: TGCGCCAGCAGCCAAGCGACTGCGGGAGGGCTGGGAGATACGCAGTATTTT.

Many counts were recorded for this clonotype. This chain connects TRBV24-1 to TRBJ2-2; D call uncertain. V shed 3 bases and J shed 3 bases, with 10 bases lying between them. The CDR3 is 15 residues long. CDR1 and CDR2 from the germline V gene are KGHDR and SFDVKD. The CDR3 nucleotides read TGTGCCACCAGTGATGACCGGATCTACACCGGGGAGCTGTTTTTT. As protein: CATSDDRIYTGELFF.

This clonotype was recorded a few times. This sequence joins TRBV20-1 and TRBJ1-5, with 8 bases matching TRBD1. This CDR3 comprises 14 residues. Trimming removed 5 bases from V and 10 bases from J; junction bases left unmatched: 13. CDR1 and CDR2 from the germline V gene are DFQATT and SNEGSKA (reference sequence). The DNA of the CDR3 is TGCAGTGCTGCATTCCGACAGGGGAGAAGACCCCAGCATTTT. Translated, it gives CSAAFRQGRRPQHF.

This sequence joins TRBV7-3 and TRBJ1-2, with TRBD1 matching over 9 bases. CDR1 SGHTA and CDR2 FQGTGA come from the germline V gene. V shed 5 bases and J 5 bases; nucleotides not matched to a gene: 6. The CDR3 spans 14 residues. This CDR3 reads CASSKRTGAYGYTF. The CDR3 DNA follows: TGTGCCAGCAGCAAACGGACAGGGGCTTATGGCTACACCTTC.

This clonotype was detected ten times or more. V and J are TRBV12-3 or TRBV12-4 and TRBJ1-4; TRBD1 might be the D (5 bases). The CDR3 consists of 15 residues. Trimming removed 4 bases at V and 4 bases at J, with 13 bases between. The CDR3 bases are TGTGCCAGCAGTTCCGAGGGGAGGGATAATGAAAAACTGTTTTTT. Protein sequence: CASSSEGRDNEKLFF.

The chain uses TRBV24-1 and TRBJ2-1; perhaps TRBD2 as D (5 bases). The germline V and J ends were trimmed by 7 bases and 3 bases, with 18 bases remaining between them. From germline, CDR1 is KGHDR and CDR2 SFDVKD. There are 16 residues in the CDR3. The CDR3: CATSSLGSVDYNEQFF. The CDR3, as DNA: TGTGCCACCAGCAGCTTAGGTAGCGTAGACTACAATGAGCAGTTCTTC.

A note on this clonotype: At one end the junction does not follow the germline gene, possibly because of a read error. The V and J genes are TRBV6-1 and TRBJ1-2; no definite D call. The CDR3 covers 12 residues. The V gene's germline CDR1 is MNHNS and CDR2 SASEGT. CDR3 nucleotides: TGCGCCATCAGTGAAGGGTCCACTGGAAACACCTTC. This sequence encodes CAISEGSTGNTF.

CDR3 coding DNA: TGTGCCAGCAGTTACGCCGCCTCAACTGGGGCCAACGTCCTGACTTTC. This codes for CASSYAASTGANVLTF. The chain has TRBV6-6 and TRBJ2-6; D is ambiguous. CDR3 size: 16 residues. The germline V and J ends were trimmed by 2 bases and 2 bases, with 10 bases remaining between them. Per the germline V gene, CDR1 is MNHNY and CDR2 is SVGAGI (reference sequence).

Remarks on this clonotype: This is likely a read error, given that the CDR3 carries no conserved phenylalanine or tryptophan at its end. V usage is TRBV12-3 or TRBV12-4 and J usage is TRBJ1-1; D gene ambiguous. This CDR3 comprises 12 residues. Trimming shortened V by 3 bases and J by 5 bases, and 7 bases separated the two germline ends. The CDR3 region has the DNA TGTGCCAGCAGTTTTGCGTTTACTGAAGCTTTCTTG. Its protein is CASSFAFTEAFL.

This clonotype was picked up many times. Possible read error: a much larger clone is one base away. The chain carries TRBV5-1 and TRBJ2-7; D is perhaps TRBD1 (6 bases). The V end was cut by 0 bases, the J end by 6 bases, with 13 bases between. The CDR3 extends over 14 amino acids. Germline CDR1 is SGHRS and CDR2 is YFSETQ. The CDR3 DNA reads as TGCGCCAGCAGCTTGGTGGGGGCAGGCCCCGAGCAGTACTTC. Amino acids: CASSLVGAGPEQYF.

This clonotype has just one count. The CDR3 bases are TGTGCCAGCAGCTTAAATGGTGAACTAGCGGGAGAATACAATGAGCAGTTCTTC. The encoded protein is CASSLNGELAGEYNEQFF. This rearrangement joins TRBV7-3 to TRBJ2-1; 11 positions agree with TRBD2. The junction had 9 bases not matched to a gene; V was cut back by 1 base and J by 4 bases. Germline-derived CDR1 and CDR2 are SGHTA and FQGTGA. The CDR3 is made up of 18 amino acids.

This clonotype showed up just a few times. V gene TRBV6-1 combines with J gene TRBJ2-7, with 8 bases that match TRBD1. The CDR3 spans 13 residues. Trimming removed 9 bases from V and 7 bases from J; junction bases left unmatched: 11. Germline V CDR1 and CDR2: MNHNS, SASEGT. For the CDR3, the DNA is TGTGCCAGTGACAGGGGTGTCACCGGGGAGCAGTACTTC. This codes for CASDRGVTGEQYF.

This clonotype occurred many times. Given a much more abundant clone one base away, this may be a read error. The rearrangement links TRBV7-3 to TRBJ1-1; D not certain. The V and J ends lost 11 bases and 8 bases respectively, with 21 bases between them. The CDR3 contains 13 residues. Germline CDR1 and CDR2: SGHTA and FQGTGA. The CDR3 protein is CARTPGVIMEAFF. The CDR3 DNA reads TGTGCCCGCACCCCAGGCGTAATCATGGAAGCTTTCTTT.

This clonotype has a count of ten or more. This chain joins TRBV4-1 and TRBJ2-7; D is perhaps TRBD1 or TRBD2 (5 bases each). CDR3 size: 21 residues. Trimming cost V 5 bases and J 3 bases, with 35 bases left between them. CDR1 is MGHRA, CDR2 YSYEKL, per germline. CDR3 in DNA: TGCGCCAGCAGCGAAGGCAGTATTTTCGCCCAGACGGGACCGACGTACTACGAGCAGTACTTC. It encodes CASSEGSIFAQTGPTYYEQYF.

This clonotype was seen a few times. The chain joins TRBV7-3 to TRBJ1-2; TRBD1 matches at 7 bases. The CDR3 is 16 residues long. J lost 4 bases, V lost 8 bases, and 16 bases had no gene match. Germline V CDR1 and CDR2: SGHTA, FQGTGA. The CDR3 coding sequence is TGTGCCAGCTCACTGCGGACAGGACTGTATAGCTATGGCTACACCTTC. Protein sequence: CASSLRTGLYSYGYTF.

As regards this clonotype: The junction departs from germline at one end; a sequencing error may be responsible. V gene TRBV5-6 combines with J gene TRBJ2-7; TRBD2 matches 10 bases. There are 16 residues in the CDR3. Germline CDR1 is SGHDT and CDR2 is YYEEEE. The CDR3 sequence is CASSLGFASGSDEQYF. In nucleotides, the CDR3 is TGTGCTAGCAGCTTGGGGTTTGCTAGCGGGAGCGACGAGCAGTACTTC.

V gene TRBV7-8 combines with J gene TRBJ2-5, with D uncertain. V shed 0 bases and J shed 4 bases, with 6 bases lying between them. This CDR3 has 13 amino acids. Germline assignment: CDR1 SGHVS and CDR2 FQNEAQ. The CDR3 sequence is CASSLAVRETQYF. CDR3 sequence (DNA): TGTGCCAGCAGCTTAGCTGTTCGAGAGACCCAGTACTTC.

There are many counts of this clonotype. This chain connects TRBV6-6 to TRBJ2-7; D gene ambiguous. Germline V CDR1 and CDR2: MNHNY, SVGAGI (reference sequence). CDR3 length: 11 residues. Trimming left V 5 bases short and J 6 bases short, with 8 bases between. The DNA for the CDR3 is TGTGCCAGCAGTCCCGACGTCGAGCAGTACTTC. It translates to CASSPDVEQYF.

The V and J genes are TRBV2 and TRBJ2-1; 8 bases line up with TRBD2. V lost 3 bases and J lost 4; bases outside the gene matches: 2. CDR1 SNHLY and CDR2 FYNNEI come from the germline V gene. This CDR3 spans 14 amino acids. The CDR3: CASSDAGGYNEQFF. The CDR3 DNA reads TGTGCCAGCAGTGATGCGGGAGGTTACAATGAGCAGTTCTTC.

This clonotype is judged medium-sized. The CDR3 region is CASSDRGPGYTF. The DNA of the CDR3 is TGTGCCAGTAGCGACCGGGGGCCTGGCTACACCTTC. The chain combines TRBV19 with TRBJ1-2, with D possibly matching TRBD1 (6 bases). This CDR3 region has 12 residues. The V end lost 6 bases, the J end lost 7 bases, and 12 bases lay between the germline ends. The germline CDR1 and CDR2 sequences are LNHDA and SQIVND (reference sequence).

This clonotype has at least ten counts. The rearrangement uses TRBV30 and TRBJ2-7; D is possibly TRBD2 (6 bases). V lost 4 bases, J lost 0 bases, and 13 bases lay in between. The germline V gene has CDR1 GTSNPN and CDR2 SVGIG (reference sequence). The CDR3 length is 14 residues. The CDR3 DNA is TGTGCCTGGAATCGGGACTCCCGCTCCTACGAGCAGTACTTC. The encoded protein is CAWNRDSRSYEQYF.

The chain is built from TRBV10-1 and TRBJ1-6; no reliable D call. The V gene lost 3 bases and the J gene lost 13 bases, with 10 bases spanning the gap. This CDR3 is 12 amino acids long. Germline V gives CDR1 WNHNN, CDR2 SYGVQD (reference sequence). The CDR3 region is CASSEGAEPLHF. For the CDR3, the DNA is TGCGCCAGCAGTGAAGGAGCAGAGCCCCTCCACTTT.

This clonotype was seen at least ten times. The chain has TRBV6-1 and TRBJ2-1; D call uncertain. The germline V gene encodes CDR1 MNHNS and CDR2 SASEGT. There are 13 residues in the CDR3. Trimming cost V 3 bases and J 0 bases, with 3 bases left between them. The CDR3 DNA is TGTGCCAGCAGTGACTACTCCTACAATGAGCAGTTCTTC. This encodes CASSDYSYNEQFF.

CDR3 DNA: TGTGCCAGCAGCTTGTCTGGTCATGTAGCGGGAGATATCTACAATGAGCAGTTCTTC. Translation: CASSLSGHVAGDIYNEQFF. The chain couples TRBV5-6 to TRBJ2-1; TRBD2 aligns across 9 bases. Trimming at V came to 1 base and at J to 3 bases, leaving 14 bases not matched to a gene. Germline V gene sequence: CDR1 SGHDT, CDR2 YYEEEE. The CDR3 has 19 residues. Full variable domain (rest looked up from reference TRBV5-6 and TRBJ2-1): DAGVTQSPTHLIKTRGQQVTLRCSPKSGHDTVSWYQQALGQGPQFIFQYYEEEERQRGNFPDRFSGHQFPNYSSELNVNALLLGDSALYLCASSLSGHVAGDIYNEQFFGPGTRLTVL.

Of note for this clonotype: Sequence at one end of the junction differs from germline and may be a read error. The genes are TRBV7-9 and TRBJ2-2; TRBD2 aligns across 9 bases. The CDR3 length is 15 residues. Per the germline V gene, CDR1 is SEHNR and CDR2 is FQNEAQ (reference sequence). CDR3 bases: TGTGCCAGCAGCATAGCGGGAGTGGACACCGGGGAGCTGTTTTTT. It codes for CASSIAGVDTGELFF.

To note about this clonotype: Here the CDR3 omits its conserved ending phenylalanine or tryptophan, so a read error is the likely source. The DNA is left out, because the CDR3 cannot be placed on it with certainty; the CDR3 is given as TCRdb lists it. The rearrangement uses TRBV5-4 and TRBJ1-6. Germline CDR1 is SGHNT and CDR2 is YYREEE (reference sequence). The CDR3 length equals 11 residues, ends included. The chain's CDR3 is CASSFSSARNT.

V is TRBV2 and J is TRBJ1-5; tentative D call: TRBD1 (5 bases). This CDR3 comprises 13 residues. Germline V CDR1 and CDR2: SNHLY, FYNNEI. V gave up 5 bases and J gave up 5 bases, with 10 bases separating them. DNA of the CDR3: TGTGCCAGCAGTAAAGGGGCGGATCAGCCCCAGCATTTT. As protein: CASSKGADQPQHF.

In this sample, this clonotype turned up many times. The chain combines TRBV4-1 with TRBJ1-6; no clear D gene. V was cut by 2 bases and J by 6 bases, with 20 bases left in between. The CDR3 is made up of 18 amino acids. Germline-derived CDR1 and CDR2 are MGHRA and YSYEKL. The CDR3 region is CASSQPTLGRDPNSPLHF. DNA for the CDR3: TGCGCCAGCAGCCAACCCACCCTCGGGAGGGATCCTAATTCACCCCTCCACTTT.

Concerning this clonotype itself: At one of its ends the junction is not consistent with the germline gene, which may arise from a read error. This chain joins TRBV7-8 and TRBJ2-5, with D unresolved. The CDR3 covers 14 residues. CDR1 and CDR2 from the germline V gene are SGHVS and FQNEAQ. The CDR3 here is CASNNDIISEIQYF. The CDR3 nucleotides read TGTGCCAGCAACAACGACATTATCTCAGAGATCCAGTACTTC.

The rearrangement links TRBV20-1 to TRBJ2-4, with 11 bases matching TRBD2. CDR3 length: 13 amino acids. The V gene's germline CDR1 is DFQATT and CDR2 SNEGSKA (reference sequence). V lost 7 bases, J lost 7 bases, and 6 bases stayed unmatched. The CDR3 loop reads CSVLTSGVNIQYF. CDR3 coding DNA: TGCAGTGTTCTGACTAGCGGGGTTAACATTCAGTACTTC.

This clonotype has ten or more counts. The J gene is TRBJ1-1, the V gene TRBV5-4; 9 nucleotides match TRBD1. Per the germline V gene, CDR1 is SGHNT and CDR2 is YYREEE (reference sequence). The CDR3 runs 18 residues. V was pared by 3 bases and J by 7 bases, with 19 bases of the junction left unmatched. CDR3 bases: TGTGCCAGCAGCTCTTGGTGGTTAATACGACAGGGGGAAGGTGAAGCTTTCTTT. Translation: CASSSWWLIRQGEGEAFF.